This passage covers 19 T cell receptor beta chains from one sample sequenced in a study of T cells in Graves' hyperthyroidism and ophthalmopathy. RNA transcripts were the template for amplifying TCR beta CDR3 regions. HTBI primers drove first-round RT-PCR of the TCR CDR3. TCRdb reprocessed the multiplex PCR reads via MiXCR and lists one record per CDR3 protein. The sample holds about 270,000 distinct CDR3 sequences; roughly a quarter are singletons and the top ten take roughly 40%. The sequencing sample was made of blood. These receptors came from a middle-aged woman with Graves' ophthalmopathy.

The table lists this clonotype with many counts. The genes are TRBV30 and TRBJ1-1, with TRBD1 as a possible D gene (5 bases). This CDR3 spans 13 amino acids. Germline CDR1 and CDR2: GTSNPN and SVGIG (reference sequence). Trimming pared 5 bases from V and 10 bases from J, leaving 20 bases between. CDR3 bases: TGTGCCTGGGACAGCCAGATCGAAGGAGGAGCTTTCTTT. This translates into CAWDSQIEGGAFF.

This clonotype was seen at least ten times. The V call is TRBV30, the J call TRBJ1-3; D gene ambiguous. Per the germline V gene, CDR1 is GTSNPN and CDR2 is SVGIG (reference sequence). This CDR3 is 12 amino acids long. V lost 3 bases and J 0 bases, leaving 3 bases between the germline ends. The CDR3 DNA follows: TGTGCCTGGAGCCGCTCTGGAAACACCATATATTTT. Amino acid sequence: CAWSRSGNTIYF.

This clonotype has a count of ten or more. V is TRBV28 and J is TRBJ2-7; 7 bases match TRBD1. The CDR3 sequence is 13 residues long. Germline V gene sequence: CDR1 MDHEN, CDR2 SYDVKM. The V and J ends lost 4 bases and 4 bases, in that order; junction bases with no gene match: 4. As DNA, the CDR3 is TGTGCCAGCAGTTATGAGGGACAGTACGAGCAGTACTTC. It yields the protein CASSYEGQYEQYF.

This clonotype was seen repeatedly, ten times or more. V and J are TRBV19 and TRBJ2-7; a weak D match, TRBD1 (6 bases). CDR3 length: 14 amino acids. V was trimmed by 5 bases and J by 3 bases, leaving 14 bases between them. The V gene's germline CDR1 is LNHDA and CDR2 SQIVND (reference sequence). CDR3 DNA: TGTGCCAGTAGTCCCACCGCAGGGGACTACGAGCAGTACTTC. Protein: CASSPTAGDYEQYF.

This clonotype showed up many times. The J gene is TRBJ1-1, the V gene TRBV20-1; the match to TRBD1 covers 8 bases. Unmatched junction bases numbered 6, after V lost 0 bases and J lost 0 bases. The length of the CDR3 is 16 residues. The germline CDR1 and CDR2 sequences are DFQATT and SNEGSKA (reference sequence). The chain's CDR3 is CSARDPRGRMNTEAFF. CDR3 sequence (DNA): TGCAGTGCTAGAGACCCCAGGGGGCGCATGAACACTGAAGCTTTCTTT.

This clonotype was counted at least ten times. The chain uses TRBV20-1 and TRBJ1-2; D might be TRBD1 (6 bases). Trimming removed 6 bases at V and 1 base at J, with 18 bases between. The CDR3 runs to 15 residues. Per germline, CDR1 DFQATT and CDR2 SNEGSKA (reference sequence). The CDR3 nucleotides are TGCAGTGCCGACACTACGGACAGCTTTAACTATGGCTACACCTTC. It translates to CSADTTDSFNYGYTF.

Many counts were recorded for this clonotype. The rearrangement joins TRBV15 to TRBJ1-3; D unclear. V was trimmed by 0 bases and J by 0 bases, leaving 9 bases between them. The CDR3 consists of 16 residues. Germline CDR1 reads LNHNV; CDR2 reads YYDKDF (reference sequence). In nucleotides, the CDR3 is TGTGCCACCAGCAGAGATAAGGTCACCTCTGGAAACACCATATATTTT. Protein product: CATSRDKVTSGNTIYF.

In its sample, this clonotype was seen many times. The V call is TRBV2, the J call TRBJ1-2, with no clear D. V was clipped by 1 base and J by 0 bases, with 9 bases between them. There are 15 residues in the CDR3. Germline V gives CDR1 SNHLY, CDR2 FYNNEI. In DNA form, the CDR3 reads TGTGCCAGCAGTGAAGAAAAGGTTGCTAACTATGGCTACACCTTC. Its translation is CASSEEKVANYGYTF.

The gene calls are TRBV9 and TRBJ2-2; 14 bases map to TRBD2. The CDR3 spans 18 residues. CDR1 SGDLS and CDR2 YYNGEE come from the germline V gene. V shed 0 bases and J 5 bases; nucleotides not matched to a gene: 6. The CDR3 nucleotides are TGTGCCAGCAGCGTAGCGCCCGGGACTAGCGGGAGTACCGGGGAGCTGTTTTTT. Encoded protein: CASSVAPGTSGSTGELFF.

The chain employs TRBV6-5 and TRBJ1-1; a possible D gene is TRBD1 (5 bases). Trimming took off 2 bases at V and 7 bases at J, with 14 bases between the two ends. This CDR3 is 14 amino acids long. CDR1 and CDR2 (germline): MNHEY, SVGAGI. The CDR3 nucleotides are TGTGCCAGCAGTTACGTAGAGGGGCGAAATGAAGCTTTCTTT. Its translation: CASSYVEGRNEAFF.

This clonotype was picked up many times. The CDR3 is CASLREVTGTQYF. The CDR3 nucleotides read TGTGCCAGCTTGAGGGAGGTAACAGGGACCCAGTACTTC. The chain joins TRBV2 to TRBJ2-5; D possibly corresponds to TRBD2 (6 bases). Looked up from germline, CDR1 is SNHLY and CDR2 is FYNNEI. The V and J ends lost 8 bases and 7 bases respectively, with 17 bases between them. The CDR3 totals 13 residues.

This clonotype was counted ten times or more. This sequence joins TRBV6-1 and TRBJ1-6, with TRBD1 matching over 9 bases. The germline V gene has CDR1 MNHNS and CDR2 SASEGT. The CDR3 is 14 residues long. J gave up 9 bases and V 5 bases, and 5 bases lay outside the gene matches. The CDR3 is CASSLTGGTSPLHF. The CDR3 nucleotides read TGTGCCAGCAGTCTTACAGGGGGCACTTCACCCCTCCACTTT.

This clonotype turned up a few times. V and J are TRBV19 and TRBJ1-2; D may be TRBD1 (6 bases). CDR3 length equals 16 residues. The germline CDR1 and CDR2 sequences are LNHDA and SQIVND (reference sequence). Trimming took off 7 bases at V and 3 bases at J, with 21 bases between the two ends. The CDR3 nucleotides read TGTGCCAGTACCGACCTAGACAGGACTTCTTACTATGGCTACACCTTC. Amino acid sequence: CASTDLDRTSYYGYTF.

This clonotype occurred a few times. The chain employs TRBV4-2 and TRBJ1-2; no firm D call. V lost 2 bases to trimming and J lost 2 bases, with 9 bases between them. This CDR3 is 14 amino acids long. Germline CDR1 is LGHNA and CDR2 is YNFKEQ. The CDR3 bases are TGTGCCAGCAGCCAAAAGGAACGGAACTATGGCTACACCTTC. Amino acids: CASSQKERNYGYTF.

The gene calls are TRBV9 and TRBJ2-7; D perhaps matches TRBD2 (6 bases). Trimming took 0 bases from V and 1 from J, leaving 8 bases between them. Per the germline V gene, CDR1 is SGDLS and CDR2 is YYNGEE. The CDR3 spans 14 residues. The CDR3 sequence is CASSVGGVSYEQYF. CDR3 sequence (DNA): TGTGCCAGCAGCGTAGGGGGGGTATCCTACGAGCAGTACTTC. Combining the CDR3 with reference TRBV9 and TRBJ2-7 gives the whole variable domain DSGVTQTPKHLITATGQRVTLRCSPRSGDLSVYWYQQSLDQGLQFLIQYYNGEERAKGNILERFSAQQFPDLHSELNLSSLELGDSALYFCASSVGGVSYEQYFGPGTRLTVT.

In its sample, this clonotype was seen many times. V is TRBV12-3 or TRBV12-4 and J is TRBJ1-1; tentative D call: TRBD1 (6 bases). The CDR3 runs 12 residues. Trimming removed 6 bases at V and 6 bases at J, with 11 bases between. The CDR3 loop reads CASSPGTPEAFF. CDR3 sequence (DNA): TGTGCCAGCAGCCCGGGGACACCTGAAGCTTTCTTT.

The table lists this clonotype with many counts. V usage is TRBV20-1 and J usage is TRBJ2-7; perhaps TRBD1 as D (8 bases). Germline CDR1 and CDR2: DFQATT and SNEGSKA (reference sequence). V lost 1 base and J lost 5, with 27 bases in between. The CDR3 is made up of 18 amino acids. DNA of the CDR3: TGCAGTGCTAGAGCCAGGGGGCCAGCGGGAACAGGGTGGAACGAGCAGTACTTC. This sequence encodes CSARARGPAGTGWNEQYF.

This chain uses TRBV12-3 or TRBV12-4 with TRBJ1-3; no firm D call. The CDR3 consists of 10 residues. The germline V and J ends were trimmed by 5 bases and 10 bases, with 6 bases remaining between them. The DNA for the CDR3 is TGTGCCAGCAGTATGGGAACCATATATTTT. It translates to CASSMGTIYF.

This clonotype was counted ten times or more. The chain uses TRBV25-1 and TRBJ2-1, with D possibly being TRBD2 (5 bases). The CDR3 contains 13 residues. The germline CDR1 and CDR2 sequences are MGHDK and SYGVNS. Deletions cut 2 bases from V and 5 bases from J, with 7 bases between. The CDR3 here is CASSERRDNEQFF. CDR3 sequence (DNA): TGTGCCAGCAGTGAAAGGCGGGACAATGAGCAGTTCTTC.